This T cell receptor beta chain was sequenced in a study of chemoradiotherapy in HPV16-positive cancers. The CDR3 spans 14 residues. CDR1 is KGHSH, CDR2 LQKENI, per germline. After removal of 2 bases from V and 7 bases from J, the junction contained 2 bases not matched to a gene. Libraries were prepared by immunoSEQ multiplex PCR; TCRdb keeps only in-frame clonotypes and omits some of them. The repertoire holds more than 12,000 clones, with roughly 90% as singletons. The starting material was blood, obtained from a patient who underwent chemoradiotherapy. This TCR came from a human donor with HPV-associated anogenital cancer. V and J are TRBV18 and TRBJ1-6; 7 nucleotides align to TRBD1. CDR3 protein: CASSPGTENSPLHF. The CDR3 nucleotides are TGTGCCAGCTCACCAGGGACAGAGAATTCACCCCTCCACTTT.